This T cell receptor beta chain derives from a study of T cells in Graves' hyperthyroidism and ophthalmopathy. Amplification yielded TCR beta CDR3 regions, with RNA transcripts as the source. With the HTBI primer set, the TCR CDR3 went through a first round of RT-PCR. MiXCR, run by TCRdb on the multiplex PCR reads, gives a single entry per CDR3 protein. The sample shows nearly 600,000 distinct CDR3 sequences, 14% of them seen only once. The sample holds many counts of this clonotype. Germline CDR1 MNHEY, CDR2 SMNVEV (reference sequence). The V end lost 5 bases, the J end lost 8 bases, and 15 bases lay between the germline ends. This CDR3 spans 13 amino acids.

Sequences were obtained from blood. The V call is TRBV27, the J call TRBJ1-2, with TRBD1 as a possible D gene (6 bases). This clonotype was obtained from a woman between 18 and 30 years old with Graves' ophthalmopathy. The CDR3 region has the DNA TGTGCCAGCAGTACCAACAGGGATCAAGGCTACACCTTC. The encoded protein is CASSTNRDQGYTF.